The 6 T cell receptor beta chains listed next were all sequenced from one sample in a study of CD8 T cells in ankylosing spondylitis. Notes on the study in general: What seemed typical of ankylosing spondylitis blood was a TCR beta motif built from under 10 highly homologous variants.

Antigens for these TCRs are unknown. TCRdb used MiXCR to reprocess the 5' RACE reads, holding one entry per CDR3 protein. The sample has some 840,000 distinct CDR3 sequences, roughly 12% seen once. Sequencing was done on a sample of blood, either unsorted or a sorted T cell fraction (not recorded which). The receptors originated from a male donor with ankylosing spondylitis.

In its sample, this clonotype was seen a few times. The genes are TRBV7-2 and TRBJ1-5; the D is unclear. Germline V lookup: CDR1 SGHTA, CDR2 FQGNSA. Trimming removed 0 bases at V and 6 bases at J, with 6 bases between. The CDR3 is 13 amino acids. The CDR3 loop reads CASSLAWGQPQHF. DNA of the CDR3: TGTGCCAGCAGCTTAGCGTGGGGTCAGCCCCAGCATTTT.

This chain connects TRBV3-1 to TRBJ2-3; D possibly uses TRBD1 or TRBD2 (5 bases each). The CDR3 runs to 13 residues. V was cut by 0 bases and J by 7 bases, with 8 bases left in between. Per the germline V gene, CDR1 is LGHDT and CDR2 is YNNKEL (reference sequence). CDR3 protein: CASSQDGGNTQYF. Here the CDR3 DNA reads TGTGCCAGCAGCCAAGATGGGGGTAATACGCAGTATTTT.

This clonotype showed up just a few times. The chain's CDR3 is CASSAFREGYGYTF. CDR3 DNA sequence: TGTGCCAGCAGCGCGTTCAGGGAGGGCTATGGCTACACCTTC. The chain links TRBV7-2 to TRBJ1-2; TRBD1 is a possible D gene (5 bases). Germline CDR1 reads SGHTA; CDR2 reads FQGNSA. With 5 bases removed from V and 4 bases from J, the gap between germline ends came to 14 bases. The CDR3 has 14 residues.

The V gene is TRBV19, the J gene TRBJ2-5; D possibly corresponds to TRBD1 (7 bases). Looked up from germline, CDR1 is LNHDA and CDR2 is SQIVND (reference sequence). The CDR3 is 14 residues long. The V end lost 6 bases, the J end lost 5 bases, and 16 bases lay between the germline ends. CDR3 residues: CASRIGGGLETQYF. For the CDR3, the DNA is TGTGCCAGTAGGATCGGAGGGGGCTTGGAGACCCAGTACTTC.

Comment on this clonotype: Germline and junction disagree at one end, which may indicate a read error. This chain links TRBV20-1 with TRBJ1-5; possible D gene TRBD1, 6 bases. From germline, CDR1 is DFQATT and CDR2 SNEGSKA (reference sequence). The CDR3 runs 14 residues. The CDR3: CSARTSGGNQPKHF. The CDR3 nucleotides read TGCAGTGCTAGAACCTCGGGGGGCAATCAGCCCAAGCATTTT.

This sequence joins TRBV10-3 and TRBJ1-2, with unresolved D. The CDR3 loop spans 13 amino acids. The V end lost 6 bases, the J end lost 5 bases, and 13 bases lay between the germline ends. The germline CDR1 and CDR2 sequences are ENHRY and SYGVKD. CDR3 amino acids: CAISRGLGYGYTF. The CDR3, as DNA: TGTGCCATCAGCAGAGGACTGGGGTATGGCTACACCTTC.